This T cell receptor beta chain was captured in a study of blood T cell repertoires in COVID-19. Study background: T cells, B-cell-depleted T cells, or PBMCs supplied cDNA or gDNA.

Original processing notes: By means of reference gene primer amplification, nucleated cell counts were estimated. The protocol was immunoSEQ multiplex PCR, while the TCRdb copy is restricted to in-frame clones and leaves out a portion. That table supplies the V and J calls and clone size; D and trimming were determined from the DNA. The table records around 150,000 clones, just over 90% of them present only once. V was clipped by 8 bases and J by 3 bases, with 13 bases between them. The germline gives CDR1 LGHDT, CDR2 YNNKEL (reference sequence). The CDR3 spans 13 residues. Seattle-derived patients entered the study during active infection and were followed longitudinally.

The TCR was taken from a woman aged 55-75 years with COVID-19, enrolled during active disease. The sample taken for sequencing was peripheral blood. V is TRBV3-1 (or the pseudogene TRBV3-2) and J is TRBJ1-2, with D possibly matching TRBD1 (5 bases). CDR3 region: CASGGGNDYGYTF. The CDR3 DNA sequence: TGTGCCAGCGGGGGGGGGAATGACTATGGCTACACCTTC.